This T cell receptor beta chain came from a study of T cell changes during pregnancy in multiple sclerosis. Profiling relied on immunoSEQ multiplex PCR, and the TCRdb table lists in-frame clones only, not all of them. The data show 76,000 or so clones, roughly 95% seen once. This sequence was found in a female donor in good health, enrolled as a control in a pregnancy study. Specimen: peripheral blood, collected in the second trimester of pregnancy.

CDR3 residues: CASSLTGNNEKLFF. In DNA, the CDR3 is TGCGCCAGCAGCTTGACGGGGAATAATGAAAAACTGTTTTTT. The J gene is TRBJ1-4, the V gene TRBV5-1, with D unresolved. The germline V gene has CDR1 SGHRS and CDR2 YFSETQ. Trimming left V 1 base short and J 4 bases short, with 8 bases between. The CDR3 spans 14 residues.